These 7 T cell receptor beta chains originate from one sample sequenced in a study of T cell responses to AZD1222 COVID-19 vaccine. Libraries were prepared by immunoSEQ multiplex PCR; TCRdb keeps only in-frame clonotypes and omits some of them. Of 150,000 or so clones in the sample, about 91% were seen once. Sequencing used peripheral blood, obtained on day 0 of AZD1222 vaccination. The receptors shown here come from an adult in good health.

This chain uses TRBV4-1 with TRBJ1-3; TRBD1 is a possible D gene (5 bases). Germline values: CDR1 MGHRA, CDR2 YSYEKL. The CDR3 spans 16 residues. Between the trimmed V and J ends, which lost 3 bases and 0 bases, there was a span of 12 bases. This CDR3 reads CASSHPTDPSGNTIYF. CDR3 sequence (DNA): TGCGCCAGCAGCCATCCGACAGACCCCTCTGGAAACACCATATATTTT.

The chain recombines TRBV4-3 with TRBJ1-2; a possible D gene is TRBD1 (6 bases). Trimming pared 4 bases from V and 3 bases from J, leaving 21 bases between. CDR3 length equals 17 residues. Germline-derived CDR1 and CDR2 are LGHNA and YSLEER. As DNA, the CDR3 is TGCGCCAGCAGCCTACAGGCTTCTCGGGGGCTTGACTATGGCTACACCTTC. It codes for CASSLQASRGLDYGYTF.

CDR3 amino acids: CASSYVSGANYGYTF. CDR3 DNA: TGTGCCAGCAGTTACGTTTCAGGCGCTAACTATGGCTACACCTTC. The chain is built from TRBV6-6 and TRBJ1-2; D not resolved. There are 15 residues in the CDR3. The germline V gene has CDR1 MNHNY and CDR2 SVGAGI (reference sequence). V was clipped by 2 bases and J by 0 bases, with 10 bases between them.

CDR3 amino acids: CASSQDPGRVSEQYF. The DNA of the CDR3 is TGTGCCAGCAGCCAAGATCCAGGTAGGGTCTCCGAGCAGTACTTC. V gene TRBV3-1 (or the pseudogene TRBV3-2) combines with J gene TRBJ2-7; D gene unclear. Germline V gene lookup returns CDR1 LGHDT and CDR2 YNNKEL (reference sequence). The length of the CDR3 is 15 residues. The V end was cut by 0 bases, the J end by 6 bases, with 15 bases between.

This chain joins TRBV7-9 and TRBJ1-2; D call uncertain. Germline V lookup: CDR1 SEHNR, CDR2 FQNEAQ (reference sequence). The CDR3 contains 14 residues. V was clipped by 5 bases and J by 8 bases, with 18 bases between them. The DNA for the CDR3 is TGTGCCAGCAGCACCACAAAAGGGAGGGAAGGCTACACCTTC. This sequence encodes CASSTTKGREGYTF. The full variable domain, its missing parts supplied by reference TRBV7-9 and TRBJ1-2, is DTGVSQNPRHKITKRGQNVTFRCDPISEHNRLYWYRQTLGQGPEFLTYFQNEAQLEKSRLLSDRFSAERPKGSFSTLEIQRTEQGDSAMYLCASSTTKGREGYTFGSGTRLTVV.

The chain couples TRBV5-1 to TRBJ1-5, with TRBD1 identical over 9 bases. Germline-derived CDR1 and CDR2 are SGHRS and YFSETQ. The CDR3 has 13 amino acids. After removal of 7 bases from V and 5 bases from J, the junction contained 4 bases not matched to a gene. The CDR3 DNA reads TGCGCCAGCCGGACAGGGGAGGATCAGCCCCAGCATTTT. The encoded protein is CASRTGEDQPQHF.

The rearrangement uses TRBV6-6 and TRBJ2-7; 8 nucleotides align to TRBD2. Germline V CDR1 and CDR2: MNHNY, SVGAGI (reference sequence). Trimming at V came to 8 bases and at J to 2 bases, leaving 8 bases not matched to a gene. This CDR3 region has 14 residues. As DNA, the CDR3 is TGTGCCAGCTGGCGCGGGGGGACTCCCTACGAGCAGTACTTC. Protein sequence: CASWRGGTPYEQYF.